Following are 5 T cell receptor beta chains from one sample sequenced in a study of T cells in Graves' hyperthyroidism and ophthalmopathy. What was amplified from RNA transcripts were TCR beta CDR3 regions. The primer set for the first-round RT-PCR of the TCR CDR3 was HTBI. TCRdb passed the multiplex PCR reads through MiXCR, listing each CDR3 protein once. This sample has 350,000 to 500,000 distinct CDR3 sequences; around 13% occur once, and the top ten carry 5.3%. The specimen sequenced was blood. Every receptor here comes from a woman aged 18-29 years with Graves' hyperthyroidism.

At least ten counts were recorded for this clonotype. The chain employs TRBV5-5 and TRBJ1-2; TRBD1 might be the D (5 bases). The CDR3 length is 15 residues. Germline V gives CDR1 SGHKS, CDR2 YYEKEE (reference sequence). V was pared by 7 bases and J by 4 bases, with 20 bases between. The CDR3 DNA follows: TGTGCCAGCTCCCCCACAAGGGGACCGATCTATGGCTACACCTTC. This encodes CASSPTRGPIYGYTF.

This clonotype was detected many times. V is TRBV29-1 and J is TRBJ1-4; D is ambiguous. The CDR3 spans 13 residues. Looked up from germline, CDR1 is SQVTM and CDR2 is ANQGSEA. Between the trimmed V and J ends, which lost 4 bases and 5 bases, there was a span of 11 bases. CDR3 sequence (DNA): TGCAGCGTTGGGAGCAGTGCGAATGAAAAACTGTTTTTT. This translates into CSVGSSANEKLFF.

This clonotype has a count of ten or more. The V gene is TRBV6-1, the J gene TRBJ2-5; 7 positions agree with TRBD2. The CDR3 spans 14 residues. J gave up 5 bases and V 6 bases, and 9 bases lay outside the gene matches. Germline CDR1 MNHNS, CDR2 SASEGT. The CDR3: CASSQKLAWETQYF. For the CDR3, the DNA is TGTGCCAGCAGCCAAAAACTAGCGTGGGAGACCCAGTACTTC.

The table lists this clonotype with many counts. The V and J genes are TRBV28 and TRBJ2-6; the D gene is possibly TRBD2 (6 bases). Per germline, CDR1 MDHEN and CDR2 SYDVKM. Trimming removed 3 bases from V and 2 bases from J, with 14 bases in between. This CDR3 region has 17 residues. The CDR3 sequence: CASSFVRGTTGANVLTF. CDR3 DNA: TGTGCCAGCAGTTTCGTTCGGGGGACCACTGGGGCCAACGTCCTGACTTTC.

This clonotype was seen at least ten times. The V call is TRBV20-1, the J call TRBJ2-5, with TRBD1 identical over 11 bases. The CDR3 runs 15 residues. The junction had 10 bases not matched to a gene; V was cut back by 5 bases and J by 5 bases. Germline CDR1 is DFQATT and CDR2 is SNEGSKA (reference sequence). CDR3 coding DNA: TGCAGTGCTCTTCGGAGGACAGGGGGCTCGGAGACCCAGTACTTC. It is translated as CSALRRTGGSETQYF.